These T cell receptor beta chains were read from a single sample in a study of Ad26.COV2.S vaccination and SARS-CoV-2 variants. Generated by immunoSEQ multiplex PCR, the TCRdb table keeps only in-frame clones and is missing some. The repertoire holds about 400,000 clones, about 83% seen once, with approximately 7% in the top ten. The sample here was peripheral blood, taken in a trial of Ad26.COV2.S vaccine versus placebo. These receptors were obtained from a person between 18 and 59 years old who received the Ad26.COV2.S COVID-19 vaccine or a placebo. Both conserved end residues are part of each CDR3. D genes are given only for firm matches. The size field is filled for only some rows; it gives once, few, many or a size class.

clone_size: .
j_call: TRBJ2-1
v_call: TRBV5-1
d_call: .
cdr3_length: 16
cdr3_aa: CASSLARGGSYNEQFF
cdr3_nt: TGCGCCAGCAGCTTGGCTAGGGGCGGCTCCTACAATGAGCAGTTCTTC

clone_size: .
j_call: TRBJ2-3
v_call: TRBV9
d_call: .
cdr3_length: 18
cdr3_aa: CASTLGIQGLSSTDTQYF
cdr3_nt: TGTGCCAGCACCCTAGGGATCCAGGGGTTGTCTAGCACAGATACGCAGTATTTT

clone_size: many
j_call: TRBJ1-2
v_call: TRBV6-5
d_call: TRBD1
cdr3_length: 13
cdr3_aa: CASRMQGATGYTF
cdr3_nt: TGTGCCAGCAGAATGCAGGGGGCGACTGGCTACACCTTC

clone_size: .
j_call: TRBJ1-2
v_call: TRBV27
d_call: .
cdr3_length: 14
cdr3_aa: CASSYRGAQGGYTF
cdr3_nt: TGTGCCAGCAGTTATCGGGGGGCGCAAGGTGGCTACACCTTC

clone_size: .
j_call: TRBJ2-2
v_call: TRBV5-8
d_call: .
cdr3_length: 14
cdr3_aa: CASSQRGGTGELFF
cdr3_nt: TGTGCCAGCAGCCAACGAGGGGGCACCGGGGAGCTGTTTTTT

clone_size: .
j_call: TRBJ1-3
v_call: TRBV3-1/TRBV3-2
d_call: .
cdr3_length: 12
cdr3_aa: CASSQIRNTIYF
cdr3_nt: TGTGCCAGCAGCCAAATCAGAAACACCATATATTTT

clone_size: few
j_call: TRBJ2-7
v_call: TRBV28
d_call: .
cdr3_length: 16
cdr3_aa: CASREWGGTRPYEQYF
cdr3_nt: TGTGCCAGCAGGGAATGGGGCGGGACTCGCCCCTACGAGCAGTACTTC

clone_size: many
j_call: TRBJ1-5
v_call: TRBV30
d_call: TRBD1
cdr3_length: 13
cdr3_aa: CAWSLDRDQPQHF
cdr3_nt: TGTGCCTGGAGCCTCGACAGGGATCAGCCCCAGCATTTT

clone_size: once
j_call: TRBJ2-3
v_call: TRBV24-1
d_call: TRBD1
cdr3_length: 15
cdr3_aa: CATSGGTEATDTQYF
cdr3_nt: TGTGCCACCAGTGGGGGGACAGAGGCCACAGATACGCAGTATTTT

clone_size: .
j_call: TRBJ1-3
v_call: TRBV9
d_call: .
cdr3_length: 15
cdr3_aa: CASSVTGFSGNTIYF
cdr3_nt: TGTGCCAGCAGCGTCACAGGCTTCTCTGGAAACACCATATATTTT

clone_size: .
j_call: TRBJ2-7
v_call: TRBV4-3
d_call: .
cdr3_length: 13
cdr3_aa: CASSQVGLGEQYF
cdr3_nt: TGCGCCAGCAGCCAAGTCGGGTTGGGAGAGCAGTACTTC

clone_size: .
j_call: TRBJ1-2
v_call: TRBV29-1
d_call: .
cdr3_length: 16
cdr3_aa: CSVEEGLGESYYGYTF
cdr3_nt: TGCAGCGTTGAAGAAGGGTTGGGGGAATCGTACTATGGCTACACCTTC

clone_size: .
j_call: TRBJ1-5
v_call: TRBV27
d_call: .
cdr3_length: 12
cdr3_aa: CASSFSNQPQHF
cdr3_nt: TGTGCCAGCAGTTTTTCCAATCAGCCCCAGCATTTT

clone_size: .
j_call: TRBJ2-2
v_call: TRBV30
d_call: TRBD2
cdr3_length: 14
cdr3_aa: CAWRSSGGTGELFF
cdr3_nt: TGTGCCTGGAGGTCTAGCGGGGGCACCGGGGAGCTGTTTTTT

clone_size: .
j_call: TRBJ2-1
v_call: TRBV7-7
d_call: .
cdr3_length: 16
cdr3_aa: CASSPRVGGTYNEQFF
cdr3_nt: TGTGCCAGCAGCCCGCGGGTGGGCGGCACTTACAATGAGCAGTTCTTC

clone_size: .
j_call: TRBJ2-1
v_call: TRBV2
d_call: TRBD1
cdr3_length: 15
cdr3_aa: CASRIDRGYYNEQFF
cdr3_nt: TGTGCCAGCAGGATAGACAGGGGATACTACAATGAGCAGTTCTTC

clone_size: many
j_call: TRBJ2-3
v_call: TRBV27
d_call: TRBD2
cdr3_length: 14
cdr3_aa: CASSYIAGGDTQYF
cdr3_nt: TGTGCCAGCAGTTACATAGCGGGGGGGGATACGCAGTATTTT

clone_size: .
j_call: TRBJ1-1
v_call: TRBV7-2
d_call: TRBD1
cdr3_length: 13
cdr3_aa: CASSRQGNTEAFF
cdr3_nt: TGTGCCAGCAGCAGACAGGGGAACACTGAAGCTTTCTTT

clone_size: .
j_call: TRBJ2-7
v_call: TRBV19
d_call: TRBD1
cdr3_length: 15
cdr3_aa: CATAPRGQTYYEQYF
cdr3_nt: TGTGCCACCGCCCCGAGGGGACAGACTTACTACGAGCAGTACTTC

clone_size: .
j_call: TRBJ2-1
v_call: TRBV7-9
d_call: .
cdr3_length: 17
cdr3_aa: CASSPAFRDIHYNEQFF
cdr3_nt: TGTGCCAGCAGCCCCGCCTTCCGGGACATTCATTACAATGAGCAGTTCTTC

clone_size: .
j_call: TRBJ1-6
v_call: TRBV7-2
d_call: .
cdr3_length: 17
cdr3_aa: CASSLGESGANNSPLHF
cdr3_nt: TGTGCCAGCAGCTTAGGAGAATCGGGTGCTAACAATTCACCCCTCCACTTT

clone_size: .
j_call: TRBJ2-7
v_call: TRBV7-9
d_call: .
cdr3_length: 16
cdr3_aa: CASSPAGTYYSYEQYF
cdr3_nt: TGTGCCAGCAGCCCGGCCGGGACTTACTATTCCTACGAGCAGTACTTC

clone_size: .
j_call: TRBJ2-7
v_call: TRBV6-5
d_call: TRBD2
cdr3_length: 14
cdr3_aa: CASSPLAGAYEQYF
cdr3_nt: TGTGCCAGCAGTCCTCTAGCGGGGGCCTACGAGCAGTACTTC

clone_size: .
j_call: TRBJ2-1
v_call: TRBV18
d_call: TRBD2
cdr3_length: 15
cdr3_aa: CASSPPTSGRDEQFF
cdr3_nt: TGTGCCAGCTCACCACCAACTAGCGGGAGGGACGAGCAGTTCTTC

clone_size: .
j_call: TRBJ2-7
v_call: TRBV5-4
d_call: .
cdr3_length: 12
cdr3_aa: CASSLTGYEQYF
cdr3_nt: TGTGCCAGCAGCTTGACAGGGTACGAGCAGTACTTC